What follows are 23 T cell receptor beta chains derived from one specimen sequenced in a study of CD8 T cells in Susac syndrome. With random hexamers, reverse transcription was performed on roughly 0.45 to 1 ug of RNA. One entry per CDR3 protein, called by TCRdb with MiXCR from the immunoSEQ multiplex PCR reads. This table holds about 240,000 distinct CDR3 sequences, almost 97% found once. Sequencing was done on a sample of CD4+ T cells from PBMCs. These receptors all stem from a human donor with Susac syndrome.

The gene calls are TRBV19 and TRBJ2-7; 7 bases agree with TRBD2. Germline loops: CDR1 LNHDA, CDR2 SQIVND (reference sequence). V shed 5 bases and J 3 bases; nucleotides not matched to a gene: 4. The CDR3 extends over 13 amino acids. The CDR3 nucleotides read TGTGCCAGTAGTGCCCGCGGGGGCTACGAGCAGTACTTC. This gives the protein CASSARGGYEQYF. The whole variable domain, filled in from reference TRBV19 and TRBJ2-7, reads DGGITQSPKYLFRKEGQNVTLSCEQNLNHDAMYWYRQDPGQGLRLIYYSQIVNDFQKGDIAEGYSVSREKKESFPLTVTSAQKNPTAFYLCASSARGGYEQYFGPGTRLTVT.

The gene calls are TRBV30 and TRBJ1-1; maybe TRBD1 (5 bases). Trimming took 4 bases from V and 6 from J, leaving 15 bases between them. From germline, CDR1 is GTSNPN and CDR2 SVGIG (reference sequence). The CDR3 spans 13 residues. The CDR3 DNA reads TGTGCCTGGACCCCCACGGGGGGTGCTGAAGCTTTCTTT. Translating it yields CAWTPTGGAEAFF.

This rearrangement joins TRBV5-1 to TRBJ2-7; D assignment may be TRBD1 or TRBD2 (5 bases each). Trimming stripped 5 bases from V and 0 bases from J, with 15 bases between. The CDR3 length is 15 residues. CDR1 is SGHRS and CDR2 is YFSETQ in the germline V gene. CDR3 loop: CASRNRDGSSYEQYF. For the CDR3, the DNA is TGCGCCAGCAGAAACCGGGACGGCAGCTCCTACGAGCAGTACTTC.

This chain links TRBV12-3 or TRBV12-4 with TRBJ1-1; no firm D call. Deletions cut 6 bases from V and 1 base from J, with 12 bases between. CDR3 length: 14 amino acids. This CDR3 is CASSPVAPNTEAFF. As DNA, the CDR3 is TGTGCCAGCAGCCCCGTGGCCCCGAACACTGAAGCTTTCTTT.

This sequence joins TRBV6-6 and TRBJ2-3; D remains unclear. The CDR3 length is 14 residues. The V gene lost 2 bases and the J gene lost 2 bases, with 8 bases spanning the gap. CDR1 and CDR2 from the germline V gene are MNHNY and SVGAGI (reference sequence). CDR3 in DNA: TGTGCCAGCAGTTACCTCGCAGACACAGATACGCAGTATTTT. Amino acids: CASSYLADTDTQYF.

The chain employs TRBV9 and TRBJ2-5; D gene unclear. This CDR3 is built from 12 residues. CDR1 is SGDLS, CDR2 YYNGEE, per germline. V lost 2 bases and J 5 bases, leaving 7 bases between the germline ends. For the CDR3, the DNA is TGTGCCAGCAGCGTCCCTGGGGAGACCCAGTACTTC. Translating gives CASSVPGETQYF.

The table lists this clonotype with a few counts. This sequence joins TRBV2 and TRBJ2-3; no clear D. Between the trimmed V and J ends, which lost 3 bases and 4 bases, there was a span of 2 bases. Germline V lookup: CDR1 SNHLY, CDR2 FYNNEI. The CDR3 has 11 amino acids. As DNA, the CDR3 is TGTGCCAGCAGTGAGGCAGATACGCAGTATTTT. Amino acid sequence: CASSEADTQYF. Full variable domain (outside the CDR3, taken from reference TRBV2 and TRBJ2-3): EPEVTQTPSHQVTQMGQEVILRCVPISNHLYFYWYRQILGQKVEFLVSFYNNEISEKSEIFDDQFSVERPDGSNFTLKIRSTKLEDSAMYFCASSEADTQYFGPGTRLTVL.

The chain is built from TRBV2 and TRBJ2-5, with 11 bases aligning to TRBD2. The V gene's germline CDR1 is SNHLY and CDR2 FYNNEI. The V and J ends lost 4 bases and 0 bases, in that order; junction bases with no gene match: 1. The CDR3 is made up of 15 amino acids. As DNA, the CDR3 is TGTGCCAGCAGTGGGACTAGCGGGTACCAAGAGACCCAGTACTTC. This encodes CASSGTSGYQETQYF.

J is TRBJ1-1 and V is TRBV5-1; TRBD1 matches at 8 bases. Trimming took 5 bases from V and 3 from J; bases not matched to a gene: 6. Germline CDR1 and CDR2: SGHRS and YFSETQ. The CDR3 length is 14 residues. This CDR3 reads CASRDDRGYTEAFF. In DNA form, the CDR3 reads TGCGCCAGCAGAGATGACAGGGGTTACACTGAAGCTTTCTTT.

The J gene is TRBJ2-1, the V gene TRBV7-8, with TRBD2 matching over 14 bases. Germline assignment: CDR1 SGHVS and CDR2 FQNEAQ. Trimming took 4 bases from V and 13 from J; bases not matched to a gene: 6. This CDR3 is built from 14 residues. The DNA of the CDR3 is TGTGCCAGCAGCTCACAGGGACTAGCGGGAGATCAGTTCTTC. This codes for CASSSQGLAGDQFF.

The chain employs TRBV19 and TRBJ2-7; TRBD1 aligns across 9 bases. The V segment lost 6 bases and the J segment 5 bases; nucleotides outside the gene matches: 5. Germline CDR1 LNHDA, CDR2 SQIVND (reference sequence). This CDR3 has 13 amino acids. The CDR3 DNA reads TGTGCCAGTAGGAGGGGACAGGGCGACGAGCAGTACTTC. Translated, it gives CASRRGQGDEQYF.

The V and J genes are TRBV4-1 and TRBJ2-4; possibly TRBD2 for D (7 bases). The CDR3 runs 15 residues. Trimming took 4 bases from V and 8 from J, leaving 18 bases between them. Looked up from germline, CDR1 is MGHRA and CDR2 is YSYEKL. The CDR3 is CASSPTAGAPDIQYF. CDR3 nucleotides: TGCGCCAGCAGCCCGACCGCGGGGGCGCCGGACATTCAGTACTTC.

This chain links TRBV29-1 with TRBJ2-1, with D unclear. Germline assignment: CDR1 SQVTM and CDR2 ANQGSEA. V shed 3 bases and J shed 4 bases, with 4 bases lying between them. This CDR3 is 11 amino acids long. CDR3 sequence (DNA): TGCAGCGTTGAGCTGTACAATGAGCAGTTCTTC. Translated, it gives CSVELYNEQFF.

V is TRBV5-6 and J is TRBJ2-1; maybe TRBD2 (5 bases). V was pared by 6 bases and J by 8 bases, with 27 bases between. CDR3 length: 17 residues. Germline CDR1 is SGHDT and CDR2 is YYEEEE. CDR3 amino acids: CASNRSPSFTSIDEQFF. The CDR3 DNA sequence: TGTGCCAGCAACCGAAGTCCTAGCTTTACAAGTATCGATGAGCAGTTCTTC.

The chain couples TRBV20-1 to TRBJ2-3; the match to TRBD2 covers 13 bases. The CDR3 extends over 19 amino acids. After removal of 4 bases from V and 0 bases from J, the junction contained 13 bases not matched to a gene. Germline V CDR1 and CDR2: DFQATT, SNEGSKA (reference sequence). Here the CDR3 DNA reads TGCAGTGCTATCGGTCGAACTAGCGGGAGGGCCCCTAGCACAGATACGCAGTATTTT. Protein sequence: CSAIGRTSGRAPSTDTQYF.

This clonotype was picked up one time. This rearrangement joins TRBV9 to TRBJ2-5; D remains ambiguous. V lost 0 bases to trimming and J lost 5 bases, with 8 bases between them. The germline gives CDR1 SGDLS, CDR2 YYNGEE. This CDR3 comprises 13 residues. The chain's CDR3 is CASSVVGFETQYF. The CDR3 nucleotides read TGTGCCAGCAGCGTAGTAGGGTTCGAGACCCAGTACTTC.

The V and J genes are TRBV20-1 and TRBJ2-3; D gene uncertain. Germline V gene lookup returns CDR1 DFQATT and CDR2 SNEGSKA (reference sequence). This CDR3 comprises 12 residues. Deletions cut 6 bases from V and 9 bases from J, with 16 bases between. As DNA, the CDR3 is TGCAGTGCCTTTGCCGACTCACAAACGCAGTATTTT. Its protein is CSAFADSQTQYF.

This chain uses TRBV5-4 with TRBJ2-7, with 7 bases identical to TRBD1. J was trimmed by 2 bases and V by 4 bases; bases with no gene match: 9. Germline V gene lookup returns CDR1 SGHNT and CDR2 YYREEE (reference sequence). The CDR3 totals 15 residues. CDR3 loop: CASSPTGTRAYEQYF. The CDR3 DNA reads TGTGCCAGCAGCCCGACAGGGACGAGGGCCTACGAGCAGTACTTC.

DNA of the CDR3: TGCAGTGCTAGCGGGAGTAGGTACAATGAGCAGTTCTTC. This sequence encodes CSASGSRYNEQFF. The chain combines TRBV20-1 with TRBJ2-1; D perhaps matches TRBD2 (6 bases). This CDR3 has 13 amino acids. Trimming pared 3 bases from V and 4 bases from J, leaving 10 bases between. Germline V CDR1 and CDR2: DFQATT, SNEGSKA (reference sequence).

The chain joins TRBV5-6 to TRBJ1-2; perhaps TRBD1 as D (5 bases). Germline assignment: CDR1 SGHDT and CDR2 YYEEEE. The CDR3 length is 14 residues. V was cut by 2 bases and J by 4 bases, with 12 bases left in between. CDR3 in DNA: TGTGCCAGCAGCTTTTCCAGGGTGGGCTATGGCTACACCTTC. Protein: CASSFSRVGYGYTF.

The V call is TRBV18, the J call TRBJ2-6; tentatively, D is TRBD1 (6 bases). Trimming left V 3 bases short and J 2 bases short, with 11 bases between. This CDR3 is built from 16 residues. Germline-derived CDR1 and CDR2 are KGHSH and LQKENI. The CDR3 reads CASSPSTGPGANVLTF. DNA for the CDR3: TGTGCCAGCTCACCGTCAACAGGGCCTGGGGCCAACGTCCTGACTTTC.

The chain couples TRBV5-4 to TRBJ2-7; 7 nucleotides line up with TRBD2. Germline lookup yields CDR1 SGHNT and CDR2 YYREEE (reference sequence). V lost 4 bases to trimming and J lost 4 bases; unmatched junction nucleotides: 11. The CDR3 length is 15 residues. CDR3 residues: CASSPPGRAGYEQYF. The CDR3 DNA reads as TGTGCCAGCAGCCCCCCAGGGCGAGCGGGATACGAGCAGTACTTC. Filled out from reference TRBV5-4 and TRBJ2-7, the complete variable domain reads ETGVTQSPTHLIKTRGQQVTLRCSSQSGHNTVSWYQQALGQGPQFIFQYYREEENGRGNFPPRFSGLQFPNYSSELNVNALELDDSALYLCASSPPGRAGYEQYFGPGTRLTVT.

The V and J genes are TRBV5-1 and TRBJ2-1, with 11 bases that match TRBD2. With V trimmed by 4 bases and J by 6 bases, 6 bases remained unmatched. The CDR3 length is 15 residues. The V gene's germline CDR1 is SGHRS and CDR2 YFSETQ. The CDR3 protein is CASSQGTSGGNEQFF. The CDR3 bases are TGCGCCAGCAGCCAGGGGACTAGCGGTGGCAATGAGCAGTTCTTC.